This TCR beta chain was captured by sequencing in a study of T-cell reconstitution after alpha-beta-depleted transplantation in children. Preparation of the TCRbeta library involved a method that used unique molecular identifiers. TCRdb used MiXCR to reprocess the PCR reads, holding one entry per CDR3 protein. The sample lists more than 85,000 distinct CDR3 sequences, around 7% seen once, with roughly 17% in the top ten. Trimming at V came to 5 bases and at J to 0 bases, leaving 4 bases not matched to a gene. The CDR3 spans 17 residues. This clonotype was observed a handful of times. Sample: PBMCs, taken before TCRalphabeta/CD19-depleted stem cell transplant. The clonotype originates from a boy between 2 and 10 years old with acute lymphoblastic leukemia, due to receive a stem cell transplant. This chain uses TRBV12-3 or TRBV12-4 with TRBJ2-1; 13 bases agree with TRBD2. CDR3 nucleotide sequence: TGTGCCAGCAGTCGACTAGCGGGGGGCCTCTCCTACAATGAGCAGTTCTTC. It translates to CASSRLAGGLSYNEQFF.